The entry below gives a single T cell receptor beta chain sequence along with its context. This sample was included in a study of technical replicates of blood from a handful of donors. From germline, CDR1 is SEHNR and CDR2 FQNEAQ (reference sequence). With V trimmed by 3 bases and J by 5 bases, 10 bases remained unmatched. This CDR3 contains 15 residues. Clones were sequenced by immunoSEQ multiplex PCR, and TCRdb holds only the in-frame ones, with some missing. The sample includes tens of thousands of clones, roughly 94% of them seen just once. This TCR came from a human donor in good health. Sample: T cells isolated from PBMCs. This chain uses TRBV7-9 with TRBJ2-7; TRBD1 aligns across 7 bases. The CDR3, as DNA: TGTGCCAGCAGCTTCGCTGACAGGGTAGGCGACGAGCAGTACTTC. This translates into CASSFADRVGDEQYF.